The 30 T cell receptor beta chains reported below all come from one sample, sequenced in a study of T cell responses to AZD1222 COVID-19 vaccine (dated by TCRdb to 2020 to 2023). What this sample's time point label stands for: baseline before first vaccination. The library was obtained by the immunoSEQ multiplex PCR assay. TCRdb re-hosts the immuneACCESS table, in-frame sequences only. Its copies lack some clones; in the studies checked, an unresolved V gene accounts for under half of them, and the cause for the rest is not known. Within this sample are 150,000 to 200,000 clones, with about 92% of them counted one time only. Less than 2.5% of the sample is in the top ten clones. The sample consisted of peripheral blood, taken on day 0 of AZD1222 vaccination. These receptors all stem from an adult in good health.

The V gene is TRBV28, the J gene TRBJ2-7; D is ambiguous. CDR3 length: 12 amino acids. The V and J ends lost 6 bases and 7 bases respectively, with 13 bases between them. From germline, CDR1 is MDHEN and CDR2 SYDVKM. The CDR3 loop reads CASSEDPGEQYF. CDR3 nucleotides: TGTGCCAGCAGCGAGGATCCCGGGGAGCAGTACTTC.

The gene calls are TRBV5-1 and TRBJ2-7; TRBD1 matches 10 bases. Trimming cost V 3 bases and J 7 bases; bases outside gene matches: 7. CDR1 is SGHRS and CDR2 is YFSETQ in the germline V gene. CDR3 size: 14 residues. The CDR3 nucleotides read TGCGCCAGCAGCTCGGGGACAGGGGCTTTAGAGCAGTACTTC. Its protein product is CASSSGTGALEQYF.

The J gene is TRBJ1-5, the V gene TRBV19; D is undetermined. Germline-derived CDR1 and CDR2 are LNHDA and SQIVND (reference sequence). Trimming took off 8 bases at V and 7 bases at J, with 12 bases between the two ends. This CDR3 contains 12 residues. The CDR3 nucleotides are TGTGCCAGTGGTGGGGATCGGCAGCCCCAGCATTTT. Protein sequence: CASGGDRQPQHF.

J is TRBJ2-7 and V is TRBV19; 8 nucleotides align to TRBD2. CDR3 size: 15 residues. V trimming: 2 bases; J trimming: 2 bases; junction bases outside the gene matches: 5. The germline gives CDR1 LNHDA, CDR2 SQIVND (reference sequence). Written as DNA, the CDR3 is TGTGCCAGTAGTATAAGTAGCGGGGATACCTACGAGCAGTACTTC. Protein sequence: CASSISSGDTYEQYF.

The chain recombines TRBV9 with TRBJ2-7; D tentatively reads TRBD1 or TRBD2 (5 bases each). V dropped 0 bases and J dropped 5 bases, with 12 bases sitting between them. The CDR3 covers 14 residues. Germline CDR1 and CDR2: SGDLS and YYNGEE. The CDR3 loop is CASSVVGGSDEQYF. The CDR3 coding sequence is TGTGCCAGCAGCGTAGTTGGGGGATCAGACGAGCAGTACTTC.

The V gene is TRBV19, the J gene TRBJ2-1, with 10 bases that match TRBD2. Germline V gives CDR1 LNHDA, CDR2 SQIVND (reference sequence). V trimming: 3 bases; J trimming: 3 bases; junction bases outside the gene matches: 2. This CDR3 region has 15 residues. CDR3 protein: CASSIWTSGYNEQFF. In DNA form, the CDR3 reads TGTGCCAGTAGTATTTGGACTAGCGGCTACAATGAGCAGTTCTTC.

V is TRBV5-4 and J is TRBJ2-3; D gene unclear. Germline CDR1 SGHNT, CDR2 YYREEE (reference sequence). This CDR3 comprises 15 residues. Trimming took 0 bases from V and 0 from J, leaving 8 bases between them. DNA for the CDR3: TGTGCCAGCAGCTTGGGAGGAGTTAGCACAGATACGCAGTATTTT. Translated, it gives CASSLGGVSTDTQYF.

The chain uses TRBV5-4 and TRBJ1-6; 8 bases align to TRBD1. V shed 4 bases, J shed 10 bases, and the junction held 7 bases outside the gene matches. The CDR3 totals 14 residues. The germline V gene has CDR1 SGHNT and CDR2 YYREEE (reference sequence). The CDR3 spells CASSTGQGGSPLHF. As DNA, the CDR3 is TGTGCCAGCAGCACCGGACAGGGTGGATCACCCCTCCACTTT.

The chain's CDR3 is CASSPTSGGNNEQFF. In DNA form, the CDR3 reads TGTGCCAGCAGCCCTACTAGCGGGGGCAACAATGAGCAGTTCTTC. The chain links TRBV11-3 to TRBJ2-1; 11 bases match TRBD2. Germline assignment: CDR1 SGHNT and CDR2 YENEEA. V lost 5 bases and J lost 5; bases outside the gene matches: 5. The CDR3 is 15 amino acids.

The chain has TRBV9 and TRBJ1-4; D gene unclear. The V gene lost 4 bases and the J gene lost 2 bases, with 9 bases spanning the gap. The CDR3 consists of 14 residues. Germline CDR1 SGDLS, CDR2 YYNGEE. The CDR3 DNA follows: TGTGCCAGCAGCCCTTGGGATACTAATGAAAAACTGTTTTTT. It is translated as CASSPWDTNEKLFF.

The gene calls are TRBV19 and TRBJ2-3, with 7 positions matching TRBD1. The CDR3 length is 15 residues. After removal of 7 bases from V and 1 base from J, the junction contained 8 bases not matched to a gene. CDR1 and CDR2 from the germline V gene are LNHDA and SQIVND (reference sequence). The CDR3 spells CASTLTGLGTDTQYF. The CDR3 bases are TGTGCCAGTACCCTGACAGGGTTGGGCACAGATACGCAGTATTTT.

The rearrangement links TRBV19 to TRBJ2-5, with 7 bases lining up with TRBD1. With 5 bases clipped from V and 4 bases from J, the junction kept 10 bases outside the gene matches. The CDR3 length is 15 residues. Germline V CDR1 and CDR2: LNHDA, SQIVND (reference sequence). Here the CDR3 DNA reads TGTGCCAGTAGTCCAGGGACAGCCCCCCGAGAGACCCAGTACTTC. Its translation is CASSPGTAPRETQYF.

The chain employs TRBV3-1 (or the pseudogene TRBV3-2) and TRBJ2-3; D might be TRBD1 (5 bases). This CDR3 has 14 residues. V shed 7 bases and J shed 6 bases, with 17 bases lying between them. Germline V lookup: CDR1 LGHDT, CDR2 YNNKEL (reference sequence). The CDR3: CASTKRGTRDTQYF. DNA for the CDR3: TGTGCCAGCACCAAAAGGGGCACACGGGATACGCAGTATTTT.

The V and J genes are TRBV9 and TRBJ2-1; D gene uncertain. Per the germline V gene, CDR1 is SGDLS and CDR2 is YYNGEE. The V end was cut by 0 bases, the J end by 8 bases, with 15 bases between. CDR3 length: 15 amino acids. The CDR3 DNA follows: TGTGCCAGCAGCGTAGGTCAGATTTATGTTGATGAGCAGTTCTTC. Its translation: CASSVGQIYVDEQFF.

The J gene is TRBJ1-1, the V gene TRBV11-3; the D gene is possibly TRBD1 (5 bases). The germline CDR1 and CDR2 sequences are SGHNT and YENEEA. The CDR3 is 13 amino acids. V lost 2 bases to trimming and J lost 1 base, with 5 bases between them. The CDR3 bases are TGTGCCAGCAGCTTAAGGGGGAACACTGAAGCTTTCTTT. It specifies CASSLRGNTEAFF.

V gene TRBV4-1 combines with J gene TRBJ1-5; 12 bases are shared with TRBD1. CDR1 and CDR2 (germline): MGHRA, YSYEKL. Germline trimming cut 1 base from V and 6 bases from J; bases unmatched to any gene: 1. The CDR3 loop spans 15 amino acids. The CDR3 nucleotides read TGCGCCAGCAGCCAAGGGGACAGGGGGCTTCAGCCCCAGCATTTT. Translation gives CASSQGDRGLQPQHF.

The chain's CDR3 is CASGLSTNYGYTF. CDR3 bases: TGTGCTAGTGGTTTGTCGACCAACTATGGCTACACCTTC. The chain carries TRBV12-5 and TRBJ1-2; D is undetermined. Germline CDR1 LGHNT, CDR2 FRNRAP. V was clipped by 2 bases and J by 2 bases, with 6 bases between them. There are 13 residues in the CDR3.

In this sample, this clone turned up once. This sequence joins TRBV7-6 and TRBJ2-1; D gene ambiguous. Trimming took off 8 bases at V and 2 bases at J, with 10 bases between the two ends. Germline V gene lookup returns CDR1 SGHVS and CDR2 FNYEAQ. This CDR3 has 13 amino acids. CDR3 amino acids: CASRTVTYNEQFF. CDR3 bases: TGTGCCAGCCGGACGGTAACCTACAATGAGCAGTTCTTC.

The chain is built from TRBV21-1 and TRBJ1-1. TRBV21-1 counts as a pseudogene. The CDR3 length is 10 residues. The CDR3 here is CASSKRAAFF. For the CDR3, the DNA is TGTGCCAGCAGCAAGAGGGCGGCTTTCTTT.

The chain is built from TRBV19 and TRBJ1-2; D uncertain. The CDR3 covers 12 residues. V gave up 3 bases and J gave up 3 bases, with 5 bases separating them. Germline V gives CDR1 LNHDA, CDR2 SQIVND (reference sequence). The CDR3 protein is CASSMRDYGYTF. CDR3 DNA: TGTGCCAGTAGTATGAGGGACTATGGCTACACCTTC.

Here the CDR3 DNA reads TGTGCCACCAGCAGAGATAGCGGGGGTCCTAACAATGAGCAGTTCTTC. It yields the protein CATSRDSGGPNNEQFF. The V call is TRBV15, the J call TRBJ2-1; TRBD2 agrees at 9 bases. V gave up 0 bases and J gave up 5 bases; unmatched junction bases: 5. CDR3 length: 16 amino acids. The V gene's germline CDR1 is LNHNV and CDR2 YYDKDF (reference sequence).

The chain uses TRBV7-2 and TRBJ1-4; 8 bases are a match to TRBD1. Germline CDR1 is SGHTA and CDR2 is FQGNSA. CDR3 size: 14 residues. The V and J ends lost 3 bases and 6 bases, in that order; junction bases with no gene match: 3. Here the CDR3 reads CASSFGQGDEKLFF. CDR3 DNA sequence: TGTGCCAGCAGCTTCGGACAGGGAGATGAAAAACTGTTTTTT. Combining the CDR3 with reference TRBV7-2 and TRBJ1-4 gives the whole variable domain GAGVSQSPSNKVTEKGKDVELRCDPISGHTALYWYRQSLGQGLEFLIYFQGNSAPDKSGLPSDRFSAERTGGSVSTLTIQRTQQEDSAVYLCASSFGQGDEKLFFGSGTQLSVL.

The chain links TRBV6-5 to TRBJ2-3; possible D gene TRBD2, 5 bases. The V gene lost 3 bases and the J gene lost 10 bases, with 20 bases spanning the gap. CDR1 MNHEY and CDR2 SVGAGI come from the germline V gene. CDR3 length: 15 residues. The CDR3 protein is CASSYAPRLTFPQYF. The CDR3 DNA is TGTGCCAGCAGTTATGCGCCTCGACTAACGTTCCCGCAGTATTTT.

This clone was found once. The rearrangement joins TRBV9 to TRBJ2-7; 8 nucleotides line up with TRBD1. Germline CDR1 SGDLS, CDR2 YYNGEE. CDR3 length: 17 amino acids. J was trimmed by 1 base and V by 0 bases; bases with no gene match: 9. The CDR3 loop reads CASSVGAGWDRSYEQYF. The CDR3, as DNA: TGTGCCAGCAGCGTAGGAGCTGGTTGGGACAGGTCCTACGAGCAGTACTTC.

This rearrangement joins TRBV3-1 (or the pseudogene TRBV3-2) to TRBJ1-2; D is possibly TRBD1 (5 bases). Trimming shortened V by 2 bases and J by 7 bases, and 20 bases separated the two germline ends. Germline-derived CDR1 and CDR2 are LGHDT and YNNKEL (reference sequence). This CDR3 is 16 amino acids long. CDR3 region: CASSQPGPNLLGGYTF. The CDR3 DNA reads TGTGCCAGCAGCCAACCAGGGCCTAACCTTTTGGGTGGCTACACCTTC.

This chain connects TRBV27 to TRBJ2-1; TRBD2 matches at 8 bases. CDR3 length equals 16 residues. V gave up 3 bases and J gave up 0 bases; unmatched junction bases: 4. In germline, CDR1 is MNHEY, CDR2 SMNVEV (reference sequence). CDR3 in amino acids: CASSFLSGSSYNEQFF. The CDR3 DNA sequence: TGTGCCAGCAGTTTTTTGAGCGGGAGCTCCTACAATGAGCAGTTCTTC.

This clone has only one observation. CDR3 sequence (DNA): TGTGCCAGTAGTATAATAGGGAATCTCGACGAGCAGTACTTC. As protein: CASSIIGNLDEQYF. The rearrangement links TRBV19 to TRBJ2-7, with D hard to call. Deletions cut 2 bases from V and 5 bases from J, with 13 bases between. The CDR3 runs to 14 residues. Per the germline V gene, CDR1 is LNHDA and CDR2 is SQIVND (reference sequence).

The rearrangement uses TRBV4-1 and TRBJ2-1, with a tentative D call TRBD2 (6 bases). The length of the CDR3 is 19 residues. The V gene's germline CDR1 is MGHRA and CDR2 YSYEKL. The V end lost 1 base, the J end lost 0 bases, and 19 bases lay between the germline ends. The CDR3: CASSQAGLLNTHSYNEQFF. As DNA, the CDR3 is TGCGCCAGCAGCCAAGCGGGACTTCTCAATACTCACTCCTACAATGAGCAGTTCTTC.

The chain is built from TRBV6-5 and TRBJ2-6; TRBD1 might be the D (5 bases). Looked up from germline, CDR1 is MNHEY and CDR2 is SVGAGI. V dropped 8 bases and J dropped 1 base, with 9 bases sitting between them. CDR3 length: 14 residues. The CDR3 region has the DNA TGTGCCAGCCGACAGATGTCTGGGGCCAACGTCCTGACTTTC. It codes for CASRQMSGANVLTF.

In DNA form, the CDR3 reads TGCGCCAGCAGCCAAGAACAGGGGGTCACCTACGAGCAGTACTTC. The encoded protein is CASSQEQGVTYEQYF. The gene calls are TRBV4-1 and TRBJ2-7; TRBD1 aligns across 8 bases. Trimming at V came to 0 bases and at J to 2 bases, leaving 3 bases not matched to a gene. CDR3 length equals 15 residues. The germline V gene encodes CDR1 MGHRA and CDR2 YSYEKL.